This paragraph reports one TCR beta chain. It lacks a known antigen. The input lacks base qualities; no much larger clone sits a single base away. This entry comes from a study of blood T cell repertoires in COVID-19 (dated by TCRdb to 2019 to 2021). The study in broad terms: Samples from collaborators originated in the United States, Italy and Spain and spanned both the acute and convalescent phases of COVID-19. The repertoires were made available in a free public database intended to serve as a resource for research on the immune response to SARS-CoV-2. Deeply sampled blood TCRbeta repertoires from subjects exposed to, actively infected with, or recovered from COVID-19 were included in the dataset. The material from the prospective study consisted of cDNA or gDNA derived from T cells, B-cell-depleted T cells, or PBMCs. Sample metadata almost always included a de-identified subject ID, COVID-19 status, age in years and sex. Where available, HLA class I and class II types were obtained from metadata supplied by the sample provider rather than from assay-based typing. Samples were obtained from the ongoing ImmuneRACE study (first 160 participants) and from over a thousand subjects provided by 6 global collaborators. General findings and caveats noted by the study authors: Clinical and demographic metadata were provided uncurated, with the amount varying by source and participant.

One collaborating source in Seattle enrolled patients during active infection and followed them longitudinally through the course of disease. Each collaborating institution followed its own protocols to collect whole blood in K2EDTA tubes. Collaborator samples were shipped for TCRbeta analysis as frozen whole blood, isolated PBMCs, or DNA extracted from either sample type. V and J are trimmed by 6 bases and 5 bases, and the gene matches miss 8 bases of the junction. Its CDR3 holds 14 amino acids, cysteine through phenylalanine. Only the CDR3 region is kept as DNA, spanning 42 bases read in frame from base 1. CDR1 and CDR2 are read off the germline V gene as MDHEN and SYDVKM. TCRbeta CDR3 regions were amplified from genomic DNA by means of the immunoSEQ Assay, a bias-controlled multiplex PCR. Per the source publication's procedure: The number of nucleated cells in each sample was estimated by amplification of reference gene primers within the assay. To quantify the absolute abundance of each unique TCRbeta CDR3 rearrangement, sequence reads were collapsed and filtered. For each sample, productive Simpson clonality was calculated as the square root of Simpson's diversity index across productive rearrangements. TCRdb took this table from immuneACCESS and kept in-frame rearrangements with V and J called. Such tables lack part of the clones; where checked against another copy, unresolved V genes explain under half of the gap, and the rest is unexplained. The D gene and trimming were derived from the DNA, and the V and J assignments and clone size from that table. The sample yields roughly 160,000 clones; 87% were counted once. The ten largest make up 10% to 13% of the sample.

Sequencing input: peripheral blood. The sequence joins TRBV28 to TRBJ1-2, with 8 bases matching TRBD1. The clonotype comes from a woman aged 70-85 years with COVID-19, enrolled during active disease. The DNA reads TGTGCCAGCAGATACGACAGGGGTAATTATGGCTACACCTTC. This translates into CASRYDRGNYGYTF.